The rows below give T cell receptor beta chains drawn from one sample of a study of cytotoxic CD8 clonotypes in ibrutinib-treated CLL. Generated by immunoSEQ multiplex PCR, the TCRdb table keeps only in-frame clones and is missing some. This table has 40,000 or so clones, 65% appearing once. Sequencing was performed on PBMCs, taken after 24 months of ibrutinib treatment. All receptors come from a human donor with chronic lymphocytic leukemia. The CDR3 runs from the conserved cysteine through the conserved F or W. The order of the fields is CDR3 protein, CDR3 DNA, J gene, clone size, D gene, V gene. The D gene is left open where the match is weak. The size entry is marked missing in some rows and otherwise reads once, few, many or a size class.

CASRTGGWGYTF	TGTGCCAGCAGGACAGGGGGATGGGGCTACACCTTC	TRBJ1-2	-	TRBD1	TRBV6-5
CASSLGFAMGYTF	TGTGCCAGCAGTTTGGGGTTTGCTATGGGCTACACCTTC	TRBJ1-2	-	-	TRBV27
CASNPRGAVTGELFF	TGTGCCAGCAACCCTCGGGGGGCGGTAACCGGGGAGCTGTTTTTT	TRBJ2-2	medium-sized	-	TRBV6-6
CASRPGSGGGYTF	TGTGCCAGCAGACCCGGGTCCGGCGGTGGCTACACCTTC	TRBJ1-2	-	-	TRBV27
CATSRDQGTGGFNQPQHF	TGTGCCACCAGCAGAGATCAAGGGACAGGGGGCTTTAATCAGCCCCAGCATTTT	TRBJ1-5	-	TRBD1	TRBV15
CASTPRPSIQTGEQYF	TGTGCCAGCACCCCACGCCCCAGTATCCAGACGGGGGAGCAGTACTTC	TRBJ2-7	-	-	TRBV9
CASSPHSRAGNMNTEAFF	TGCGCCAGCAGCCCCCACTCTAGGGCAGGGAACATGAACACTGAAGCTTTCTTT	TRBJ1-1	-	-	TRBV5-1
CASSGTAETQYF	TGTGCCAGTAGTGGGACAGCAGAGACCCAGTACTTC	TRBJ2-5	-	TRBD1	TRBV19
CASSWVEEQFF	TGCGCCAGCAGCTGGGTTGAGGAGCAGTTCTTC	TRBJ2-1	once	-	TRBV5-1
CASRFDGPYGYTF	TGTGCCAGCAGATTCGACGGACCCTATGGCTACACCTTC	TRBJ1-2	-	-	TRBV6-5
CASSLVASGVTDTQYF	TGCGCCAGCAGCTTGGTTGCTAGCGGGGTTACAGATACGCAGTATTTT	TRBJ2-3	-	TRBD2	TRBV5-1
CATQWMDRNTGELFF	TGTGCCACCCAGTGGATGGACAGGAACACCGGGGAGCTGTTTTTT	TRBJ2-2	medium-sized	-	TRBV6-1
CASSPGTGRGYTF	TGTGCCAGCAGTCCCGGGACAGGGCGCGGCTACACCTTC	TRBJ1-2	few	TRBD1	TRBV7-6
CASRGGVYGYTF	TGCGCCAGCAGAGGGGGCGTCTATGGCTACACCTTC	TRBJ1-2	-	TRBD1	TRBV10-2
CASFLQGRGTEAFF	TGTGCCAGCTTTCTCCAGGGGCGCGGGACTGAAGCTTTCTTT	TRBJ1-1	-	-	TRBV6-6
CSVVQGVTEAFF	TGCAGCGTTGTTCAGGGAGTCACTGAAGCTTTCTTT	TRBJ1-1	-	-	TRBV29-1
CASSPQATSNQPQHF	TGTGCCAGCTCACCACAGGCAACTAGCAATCAGCCCCAGCATTTT	TRBJ1-5	-	-	TRBV18
CASSFIAALSEQYF	TGTGCCAGCAGTTTTATAGCGGCCCTTTCCGAGCAGTACTTC	TRBJ2-7	-	-	TRBV28
CASSFGTPGSPGNTIYF	TGTGCCAGCAGCTTCGGGACCCCAGGTAGCCCCGGAAACACCATATATTTT	TRBJ1-3	many	-	TRBV7-3
CAIRRGSNTDTQYF	TGTGCCATCAGGAGAGGGTCGAACACAGATACGCAGTATTTT	TRBJ2-3	-	-	TRBV10-3
CASREGLAGFQETQYF	TGTGCCAGCAGGGAGGGACTAGCGGGATTTCAAGAGACCCAGTACTTC	TRBJ2-5	-	TRBD2	TRBV2
CAWSVVAGAQETQYF	TGTGCCTGGAGTGTAGTAGCGGGAGCCCAAGAGACCCAGTACTTC	TRBJ2-5	-	TRBD2	TRBV30
CASSVGETQYF	TGTGCCAGCTCGGTGGGGGAGACCCAGTACTTC	TRBJ2-5	few	-	TRBV6-5
CSASGSYGYTF	TGCAGTGCTTCCGGCAGCTATGGCTACACCTTC	TRBJ1-2	once	-	TRBV20-1
CASSAQGSSGNTIYF	TGCGCCAGCAGCGCACAGGGGAGCTCTGGAAACACCATATATTTT	TRBJ1-3	-	TRBD1	TRBV5-1
CAWSPGTGVQPQHF	TGTGCCTGGAGTCCCGGGACAGGGGTCCAGCCCCAGCATTTT	TRBJ1-5	many	TRBD1	TRBV30
CASSLNRIMQYF	TGTGCCAGCAGCTTAAACAGGATCATGCAGTACTTC	TRBJ2-7	few	-	TRBV7-2
CASGQMPGKETQYF	TGTGCCAGCGGCCAGATGCCGGGAAAAGAGACCCAGTACTTC	TRBJ2-5	few	-	TRBV27
CASSFETGRQYF	TGTGCCAGCAGCTTCGAGACAGGCCGGCAGTACTTC	TRBJ2-7	-	-	TRBV7-9
CASSRMGQRNEQFF	TGTGCCAGCAGCCGCATGGGACAGCGAAATGAGCAGTTCTTC	TRBJ2-1	once	TRBD1	TRBV7-8
CASSSTNRGNRQDTQYF	TGTGCCAGCAGCTCAACTAACAGGGGGAATAGGCAAGATACGCAGTATTTT	TRBJ2-3	-	TRBD1	TRBV7-3
CAWRDRAAGKLFF	TGTGCCTGGAGAGATAGGGCTGCTGGAAAACTGTTTTTT	TRBJ1-4	once	-	TRBV30
CASSFIVNTEAFF	TGTGCCAGCAGCTTTATAGTGAACACTGAAGCTTTCTTT	TRBJ1-1	-	-	TRBV7-9
CASSLLLAGVYYEQYF	TGTGCCAGCAGCTTGTTACTAGCGGGAGTTTACTACGAGCAGTACTTC	TRBJ2-7	-	TRBD2	TRBV5-6
CASSLGRGNQPQHF	TGTGCCAGCAGTTTAGGGAGGGGAAATCAGCCCCAGCATTTT	TRBJ1-5	few	-	TRBV27
CASSLGDSDQPQHF	TGCGCCAGCAGCTTGGGGGATTCGGATCAGCCCCAGCATTTT	TRBJ1-5	few	-	TRBV5-1
CASSFTMTSGVYEQYF	TGTGCCAGCAGCTTTACGATGACTAGCGGGGTATACGAGCAGTACTTC	TRBJ2-7	-	TRBD2	TRBV7-9
CASSLLLTDTQYF	TGTGCCAGCAGCTTGCTCCTGACAGATACGCAGTATTTT	TRBJ2-3	few	-	TRBV5-6
CASSPGHTGELFF	TGTGCCAGCAGCCCCGGACACACCGGGGAGCTGTTTTTT	TRBJ2-2	few	-	TRBV7-3
CASSKTALDEQFF	TGTGCCAGCAGCAAGACCGCGTTGGATGAGCAGTTCTTC	TRBJ2-1	few	-	TRBV7-9
CASSIGQISSYNSPLHF	TGCGCCAGCAGCATCGGACAGATTAGCTCCTATAATTCACCCCTCCACTTT	TRBJ1-6	-	-	TRBV5-1
CATISEDTQYF	TGTGCCACCATCTCGGAGGATACGCAGTATTTT	TRBJ2-3	-	-	TRBV10-3
CASSLPLSNQPQHF	TGTGCCAGCAGCCTACCCCTTAGCAATCAGCCCCAGCATTTT	TRBJ1-5	-	-	TRBV7-2
CALARDSYEQYF	TGTGCCTTGGCGCGGGACAGCTACGAGCAGTACTTC	TRBJ2-7	-	-	TRBV30
CASRQGPDGYTF	TGTGCCAGCAGACAGGGGCCGGATGGCTACACCTTC	TRBJ1-2	-	TRBD1	TRBV7-9
CASSKASGNTIYF	TGTGCCAGCAGTAAGGCTTCTGGAAACACCATATATTTT	TRBJ1-3	few	-	TRBV2
CASSLLVGNSYNEQFF	TGTGCTAGCAGCTTACTCGTTGGAAACTCCTACAATGAGCAGTTCTTC	TRBJ2-1	-	-	TRBV7-7
CASSIAGHIYSNQPQHF	TGTGCCAGTAGTATCGCGGGACATATTTATAGCAATCAGCCCCAGCATTTT	TRBJ1-5	many	-	TRBV19
CASSLGPKGGYTF	TGTGCCAGCAGCTTAGGGCCCAAGGGTGGCTACACCTTC	TRBJ1-2	-	-	TRBV7-6
CASSLTRTSGRLGEQFF	TGTGCCAGCAGCTTAACACGAACTAGCGGGAGACTCGGCGAGCAGTTCTTC	TRBJ2-1	-	TRBD2	TRBV7-6
CASSGGTVDYGYTF	TGCGCCAGCAGCGGGGGGACAGTTGACTATGGCTACACCTTC	TRBJ1-2	-	TRBD1	TRBV5-1
CASSFQAAEAFF	TGTGCCAGCAGCTTCCAGGCCGCTGAAGCTTTCTTT	TRBJ1-1	once	-	TRBV7-9